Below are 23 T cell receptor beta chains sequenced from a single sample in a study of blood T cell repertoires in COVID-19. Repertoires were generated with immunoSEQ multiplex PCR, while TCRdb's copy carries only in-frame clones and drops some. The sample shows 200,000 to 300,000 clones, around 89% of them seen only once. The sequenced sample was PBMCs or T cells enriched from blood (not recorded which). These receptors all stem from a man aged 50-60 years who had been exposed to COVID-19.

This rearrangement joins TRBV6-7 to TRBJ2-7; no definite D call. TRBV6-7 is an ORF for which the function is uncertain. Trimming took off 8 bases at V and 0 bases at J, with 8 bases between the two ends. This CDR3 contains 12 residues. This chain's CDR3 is CASGRSSYEQYV. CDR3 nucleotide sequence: TGTGCCAGCGGGCGTAGCTCCTACGAGCAGTACGTC.

The CDR3 loop is CASSYSGIGYGYTF. The CDR3 bases are TGTGCCAGCAGTTACTCCGGGATAGGTTATGGCTACACCTTC. The rearrangement links TRBV6-5 to TRBJ1-2, with D hard to call. The V gene's germline CDR1 is MNHEY and CDR2 SVGAGI. V shed 0 bases and J shed 5 bases, with 10 bases lying between them. The CDR3 contains 14 residues.

The CDR3 is CATSDPGTATYNEQFF. The CDR3 nucleotides are TGTGCCACCAGTGATCCCGGGACAGCTACATACAATGAGCAGTTCTTC. V and J are TRBV24-1 and TRBJ2-1; 7 positions agree with TRBD1. J was trimmed by 4 bases and V by 3 bases; bases with no gene match: 8. CDR1 and CDR2 (germline): KGHDR, SFDVKD. CDR3 size: 16 residues.

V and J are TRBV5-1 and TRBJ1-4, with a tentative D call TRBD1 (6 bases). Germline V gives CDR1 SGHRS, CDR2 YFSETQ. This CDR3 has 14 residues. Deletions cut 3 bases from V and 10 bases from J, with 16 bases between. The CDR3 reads CASSYEGEGGKLFF. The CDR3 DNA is TGCGCCAGCAGCTACGAGGGGGAGGGAGGAAAACTGTTTTTT.

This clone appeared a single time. CDR3: CASSRLWGDSNQPQHF. In DNA form, the CDR3 reads TGTGCCAGCAGCCGGTTGTGGGGCGATAGCAATCAGCCCCAGCATTTT. The chain combines TRBV28 with TRBJ1-5; perhaps TRBD1 as D (5 bases). Trimming removed 6 bases at V and 0 bases at J, with 15 bases between. CDR1 MDHEN and CDR2 SYDVKM come from the germline V gene. The CDR3 length is 16 residues.

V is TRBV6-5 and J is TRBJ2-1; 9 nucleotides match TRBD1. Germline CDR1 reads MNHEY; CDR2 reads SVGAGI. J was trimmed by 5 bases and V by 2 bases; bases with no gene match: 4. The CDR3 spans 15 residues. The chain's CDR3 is CASSYQWTGDNEQFF. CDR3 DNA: TGTGCCAGCAGTTACCAGTGGACAGGGGACAATGAGCAGTTCTTC.

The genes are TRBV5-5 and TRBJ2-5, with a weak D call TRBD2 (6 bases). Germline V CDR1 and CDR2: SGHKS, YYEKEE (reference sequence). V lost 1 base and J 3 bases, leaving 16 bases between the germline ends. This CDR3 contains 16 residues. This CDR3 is CASSLLIFGGEETQYF. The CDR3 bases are TGTGCCAGCAGCTTGTTGATATTCGGGGGAGAAGAGACCCAGTACTTC.

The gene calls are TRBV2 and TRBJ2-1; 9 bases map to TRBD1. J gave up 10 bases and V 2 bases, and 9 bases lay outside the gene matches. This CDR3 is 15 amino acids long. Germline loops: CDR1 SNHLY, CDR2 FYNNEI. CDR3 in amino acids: CASSESGTGYLEQFF. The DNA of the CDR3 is TGTGCCAGCAGTGAATCCGGGACAGGGTATCTCGAGCAGTTCTTC.

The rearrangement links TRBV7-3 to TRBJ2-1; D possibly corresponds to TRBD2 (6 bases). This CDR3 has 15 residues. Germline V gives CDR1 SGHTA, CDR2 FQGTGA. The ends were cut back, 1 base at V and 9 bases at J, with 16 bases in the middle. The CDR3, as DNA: TGTGCCAGCAGCTTAAATACGGGGGAGTACGGTGAGCAGTTCTTC. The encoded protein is CASSLNTGEYGEQFF.

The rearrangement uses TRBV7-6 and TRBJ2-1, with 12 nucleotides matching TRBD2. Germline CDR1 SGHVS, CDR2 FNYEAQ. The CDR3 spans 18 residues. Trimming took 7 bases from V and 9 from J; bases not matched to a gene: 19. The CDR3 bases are TGTGCCAGCACTCGGACTAGCGGGGCGGGATCGTGGGTCAGTGAGCAGTTCTTC. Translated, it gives CASTRTSGAGSWVSEQFF. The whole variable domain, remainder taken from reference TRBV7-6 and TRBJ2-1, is GAGVSQSPRYKVTKRGQDVALRCDPISGHVSLYWYRQALGQGPEFLTYFNYEAQQDKSGLPNDRFSAERPEGSISTLTIQRTEQRDSAMYRCASTRTSGAGSWVSEQFFGPGTRLTVL.

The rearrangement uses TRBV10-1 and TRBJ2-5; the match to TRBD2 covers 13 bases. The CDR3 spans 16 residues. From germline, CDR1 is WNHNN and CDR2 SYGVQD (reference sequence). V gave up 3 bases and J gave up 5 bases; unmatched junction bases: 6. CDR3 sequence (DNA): TGCGCCAGCAGTGATTCGGAACTAGCGGGAGGGGAGACCCAGTACTTC. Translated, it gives CASSDSELAGGETQYF.

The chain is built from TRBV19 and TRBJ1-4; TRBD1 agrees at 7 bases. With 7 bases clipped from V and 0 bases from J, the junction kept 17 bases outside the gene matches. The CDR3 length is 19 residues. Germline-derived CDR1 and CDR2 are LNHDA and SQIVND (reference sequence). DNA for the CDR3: TGTGCCAGTATCCGGCCCAGGGGGGTATTACAATCAACTAATGAAAAACTGTTTTTT. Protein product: CASIRPRGVLQSTNEKLFF.

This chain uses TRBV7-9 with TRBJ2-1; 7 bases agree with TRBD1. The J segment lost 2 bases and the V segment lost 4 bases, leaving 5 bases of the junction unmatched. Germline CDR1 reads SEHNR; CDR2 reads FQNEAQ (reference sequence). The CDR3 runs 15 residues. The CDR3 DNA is TGTGCCAGCAGCTCGACAGACAGGGCCTACAATGAGCAGTTCTTC. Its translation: CASSSTDRAYNEQFF.

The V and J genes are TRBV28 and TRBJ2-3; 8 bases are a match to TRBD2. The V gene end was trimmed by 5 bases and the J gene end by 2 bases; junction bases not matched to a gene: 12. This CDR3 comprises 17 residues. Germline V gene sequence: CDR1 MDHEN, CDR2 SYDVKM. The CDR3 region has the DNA TGTGCCAGCAGTCTCCCAATCACGGGGGGGATCACAGATACGCAGTATTTT. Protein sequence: CASSLPITGGITDTQYF.

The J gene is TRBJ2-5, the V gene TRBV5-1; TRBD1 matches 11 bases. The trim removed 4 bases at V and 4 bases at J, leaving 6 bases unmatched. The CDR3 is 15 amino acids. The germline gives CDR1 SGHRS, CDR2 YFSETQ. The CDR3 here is CASSEPGQGGETQYF. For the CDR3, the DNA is TGCGCCAGCAGCGAACCGGGACAGGGGGGAGAGACCCAGTACTTC.

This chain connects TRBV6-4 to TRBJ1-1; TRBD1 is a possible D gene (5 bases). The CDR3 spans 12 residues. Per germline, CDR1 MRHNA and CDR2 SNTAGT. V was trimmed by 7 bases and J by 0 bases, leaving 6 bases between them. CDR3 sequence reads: CASTGMNTEAFF. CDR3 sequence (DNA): TGTGCCAGCACAGGGATGAACACTGAAGCTTTCTTT.

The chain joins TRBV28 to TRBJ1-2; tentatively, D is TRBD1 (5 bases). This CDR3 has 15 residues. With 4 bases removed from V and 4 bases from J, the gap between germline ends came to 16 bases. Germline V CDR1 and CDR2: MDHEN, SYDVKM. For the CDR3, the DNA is TGTGCCAGCAGTTCAACCACGACAGCTCCCTATGGCTACACCTTC. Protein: CASSSTTTAPYGYTF.

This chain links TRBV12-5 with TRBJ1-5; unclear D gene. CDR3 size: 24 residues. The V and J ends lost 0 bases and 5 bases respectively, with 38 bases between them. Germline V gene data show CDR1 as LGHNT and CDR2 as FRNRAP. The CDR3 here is CASGLVRNKAAGLVPLASYQPQHF. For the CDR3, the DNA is TGTGCTAGTGGTTTGGTAAGGAACAAGGCCGCAGGTCTCGTCCCCCTCGCCTCATATCAGCCCCAGCATTTT.

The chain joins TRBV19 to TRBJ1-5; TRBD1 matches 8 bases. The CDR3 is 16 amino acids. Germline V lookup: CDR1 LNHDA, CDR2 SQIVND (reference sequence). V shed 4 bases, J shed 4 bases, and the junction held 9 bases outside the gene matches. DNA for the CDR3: TGTGCCAGTAGTAACCGGGCAGGGGGCTGGAATCAGCCCCAGCATTTT. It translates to CASSNRAGGWNQPQHF.

Written as DNA, the CDR3 is TGCGCCAGCGGAACCGGGACAGGGACGACTGAGCAGTTCTTC. This gives the protein CASGTGTGTTEQFF. The gene calls are TRBV5-1 and TRBJ2-1, with TRBD1 identical over 9 bases. This CDR3 spans 14 amino acids. The V and J ends lost 7 bases and 9 bases, in that order; junction bases with no gene match: 11. Per the germline V gene, CDR1 is SGHRS and CDR2 is YFSETQ.

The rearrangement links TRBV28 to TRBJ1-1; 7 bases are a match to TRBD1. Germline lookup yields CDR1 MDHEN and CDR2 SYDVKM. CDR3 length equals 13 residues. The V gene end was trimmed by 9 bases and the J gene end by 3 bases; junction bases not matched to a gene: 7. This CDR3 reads CASLQGMDTEAFF. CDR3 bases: TGTGCCAGTTTACAGGGGATGGACACTGAAGCTTTCTTT. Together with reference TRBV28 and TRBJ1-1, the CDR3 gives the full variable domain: DVKVTQSSRYLVKRTGEKVFLECVQDMDHENMFWYRQDPGLGLRLIYFSYDVKMKEKGDIPEGYSVSREKKERFSLILESASTNQTSMYLCASLQGMDTEAFFGQGTRLTVV.

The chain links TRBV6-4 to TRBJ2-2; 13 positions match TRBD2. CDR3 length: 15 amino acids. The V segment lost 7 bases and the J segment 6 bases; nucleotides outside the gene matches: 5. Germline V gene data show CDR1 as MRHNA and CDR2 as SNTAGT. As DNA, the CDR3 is TGTGCCAGCAAAGGACTAGCGGGAGAAGCCGGGGAGCTGTTTTTT. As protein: CASKGLAGEAGELFF.

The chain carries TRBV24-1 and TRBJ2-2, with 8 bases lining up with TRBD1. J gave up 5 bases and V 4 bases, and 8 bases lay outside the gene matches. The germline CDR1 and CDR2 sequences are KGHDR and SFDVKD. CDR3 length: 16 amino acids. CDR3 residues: CATSEFGQGWTGELFF. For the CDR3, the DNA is TGTGCCACCAGTGAGTTCGGACAGGGATGGACCGGGGAGCTGTTTTTT.